These 4 T cell receptor beta chains were all obtained from the same sample, sequenced in a study of blood T cell repertoires in COVID-19. Method: immunoSEQ multiplex PCR; TCRdb's copy keeps in-frame clones and lacks some. The sample includes approximately 240,000 clones, about 80% of them seen just once. Sequenced sample: PBMCs or T cells enriched from blood (not recorded which). The receptors originated from a woman in her forties with acute COVID-19.

V is TRBV7-9 and J is TRBJ1-5; 11 nucleotides agree with TRBD1. With V trimmed by 4 bases and J by 5 bases, 7 bases remained unmatched. The CDR3 has 16 residues. From germline, CDR1 is SEHNR and CDR2 FQNEAQ (reference sequence). The CDR3 coding sequence is TGTGCCAGCAGCTACAGGACAGGGGGCTTGGATCAGCCCCAGCATTTT. It codes for CASSYRTGGLDQPQHF.

The rearrangement links TRBV3-1 (or the pseudogene TRBV3-2) to TRBJ1-2; a possible D gene is TRBD1 (5 bases). The germline V and J ends were trimmed by 3 bases and 6 bases, with 11 bases remaining between them. Looked up from germline, CDR1 is LGHDT and CDR2 is YNNKEL (reference sequence). CDR3 size: 13 residues. CDR3 bases: TGTGCCAGCAGCCACTCAGGGAAAGATGGCTACACCTTC. Amino acid sequence: CASSHSGKDGYTF.

J is TRBJ2-7 and V is TRBV5-4, with 10 bases fitting TRBD2. V was clipped by 4 bases and J by 5 bases; unmatched bases: 15. Per the germline V gene, CDR1 is SGHNT and CDR2 is YYREEE (reference sequence). The CDR3 contains 17 residues. CDR3 residues: CASSQLPGLAKPHEQYF. The DNA for the CDR3 is TGTGCCAGCAGCCAACTACCGGGACTAGCGAAGCCTCACGAGCAGTACTTC.

V usage is TRBV6-5 and J usage is TRBJ1-2, with 8 bases matching TRBD1. Germline trimming cut 4 bases from V and 7 bases from J; bases unmatched to any gene: 8. From germline, CDR1 is MNHEY and CDR2 SVGAGI. The CDR3 consists of 14 residues. For the CDR3, the DNA is TGTGCCAGCAGTTCCCCCCAGGGGGCGCTTGGCTACACCTTC. Protein: CASSSPQGALGYTF.